Listed below are T cell receptor beta chains from one sample, sequenced in a study of T cells in Graves' hyperthyroidism and ophthalmopathy. TCRdb re-derived calls from the multiplex PCR reads in MiXCR, one entry per CDR3 protein. The sample has about 95,000 distinct CDR3 sequences, 40% seen once. Sequencing used peripheral blood or thyroid tissue (not recorded which). These receptors came from a woman aged 25 to 45 with Graves' hyperthyroidism. The CDR3 runs from the conserved cysteine through the conserved F or W. Each record gives: V gene, clone size, J gene, D gene, CDR3 protein, CDR3 DNA. The D gene is left open where the match is weak. Some rows have no size entry. The others give once, few or many, or a class for an expanded clone.

TRBV5-8	many	TRBJ1-2	TRBD1	CASTHPERDRVSNGYTF	TGTGCCAGCACCCACCCGGAAAGGGACAGGGTTTCGAATGGCTACACCTTC
TRBV28	many	TRBJ1-2	.	CASTWSNYGYTF	TGTGCCAGCACTTGGAGTAACTATGGCTACACCTTC
TRBV5-1	many	TRBJ2-2	.	CASSSKTGGGDTGELFF	TGCGCCAGCAGCTCGAAAACCGGTGGGGGAGACACCGGGGAGCTGTTTTTT
TRBV7-6	.	TRBJ2-5	.	CASSLYEGGNQPQYF	TGTGCCAGCAGCTTATACGAGGGGGGCAATCAGCCCCAGTACTTC
TRBV3-1	many	TRBJ2-6	TRBD1	CASSLRQGSGANVLTF	TGTGCCAGCAGCCTACGACAGGGAAGTGGGGCCAACGTCCTGACTTTC
TRBV11-1	many	TRBJ2-2	.	CASRDKGGANTGELFF	TGTGCCAGCAGGGATAAGGGGGGCGCGAACACCGGGGAGCTGTTTTTT
TRBV2	many	TRBJ1-2	.	CASSVRGRDYGYTF	TGTGCCAGCAGTGTGAGAGGGCGGGACTATGGCTACACCTTC
TRBV29-1	many	TRBJ1-6	.	CSAEGLYNSPLHF	TGCAGCGCCGAAGGGCTTTATAATTCACCCCTCCACTTT
TRBV2	.	TRBJ2-5	TRBD1	CASSETGAGGETQYF	TGTGCCAGCAGTGAGACAGGGGCCGGGGGAGAGACCCAGTACTTC
TRBV9	.	TRBJ1-2	TRBD1	CASSPSTGIGYGYTF	TGTGCCAGCAGCCCCTCGACAGGGATCGGCTATGGCTACACCTTC
TRBV12-3/TRBV12-4	many	TRBJ2-7	.	CASRTGRGAYEQYF	TGTGCCAGCAGAACGGGACGCGGGGCCTACGAGCAGTACTTC
TRBV29-1	.	TRBJ2-7	TRBD2	CSAGTSRAEQYF	TGCAGCGCAGGGACTAGCCGGGCCGAGCAGTACTTC
TRBV7-2	many	TRBJ1-1	.	CASSPRWGASEAFF	TGTGCCAGCAGCCCCAGGTGGGGGGCCTCTGAAGCTTTCTTT
TRBV7-2	.	TRBJ1-1	.	CASSFGGVTEALF	TGTGCCAGCAGCTTCGGGGGGGTCACTGAAGCTCTCTTT
TRBV7-8	many	TRBJ1-2	TRBD1	CASIPTGFSLNYGYTF	TGTGCCAGCATACCGACAGGGTTCTCCCTTAACTATGGCTACACCTTC
TRBV7-3	.	TRBJ1-2	.	CASSLREGYGYTF	TGTGCCAGCAGCTTAAGAGAAGGCTATGGCTACACCTTC
TRBV7-9	.	TRBJ1-2	.	CASSFGGGSSYGYTF	TGTGCCAGCAGCTTCGGGGGGGGGTCTAGCTATGGCTACACCTTC
TRBV7-8	many	TRBJ2-7	TRBD1	CASGPGQGDYEQYF	TGTGCCAGCGGCCCGGGACAGGGGGATTACGAGCAGTACTTC
TRBV28	many	TRBJ1-2	TRBD1	CASSLRQGSYGYTF	TGTGCCAGCAGTTTGCGACAGGGTAGCTATGGCTACACCTTC
TRBV27	many	TRBJ1-5	.	CASSQRGDQPQHF	TGTGCCAGCAGTCAACGGGGGGATCAGCCCCAGCATTTT
TRBV7-2	.	TRBJ1-1	TRBD1	CASSPDLTGGAPKAFF	TGTGCCAGCAGCCCAGATCTGACAGGGGGTGCCCCGAAAGCTTTCTTT
TRBV5-1	many	TRBJ2-7	TRBD1	CASSLGQGNEQYF	TGCGCCAGCAGCCTAGGACAGGGTAACGAGCAGTACTTC
TRBV7-8	.	TRBJ1-5	.	CARISNQPQHF	TGTGCCAGGATAAGCAATCAGCCCCAGCATTTT
TRBV6-5	once	TRBJ2-3	.	CASSSLLTGVGTDTQYF	TGTGCCAGCAGTTCCCTCTTAACAGGAGTGGGGACAGATACGCAGTATTTT
TRBV7-2	.	TRBJ2-6	.	CASSGLPGANVLTF	TGTGCCAGCAGTGGACTCCCTGGGGCCAACGTCCTGACTTTC
TRBV5-1	many	TRBJ2-7	.	CASTPDGPYEQYF	TGCGCCAGCACGCCGGACGGACCCTACGAGCAGTACTTC
TRBV25-1	many	TRBJ2-3	.	CASSDLWDTQYF	TGTGCCAGCAGTGATCTTTGGGATACGCAGTATTTT
TRBV25-1	many	TRBJ2-5	.	CASGQETQYF	TGTGCCAGCGGACAAGAGACCCAGTACTTC
TRBV5-6	many	TRBJ2-5	TRBD2	CASSMSSGLQETQYF	TGTGCCAGCAGCATGAGTAGCGGGCTCCAAGAGACCCAGTACTTC
TRBV2	many	TRBJ1-2	.	CASSGGVGGYTF	TGTGCCAGCAGTGGAGGGGTAGGTGGCTACACCTTC
TRBV15	few	TRBJ2-5	TRBD1	CATSSQGDRGRETQYF	TGTGCCACCAGCAGCCAAGGCGACAGGGGGCGAGAGACCCAGTACTTC
TRBV7-8	.	TRBJ1-1	.	CASSRRTGGYTEAFF	TGTGCCAGCAGCCGACGGACGGGAGGCTACACTGAAGCTTTCTTT
TRBV10-3	.	TRBJ1-6	TRBD1	CAIGQGHSPLHF	TGTGCCATCGGACAGGGACATTCACCCCTCCACTTT
TRBV20-1	.	TRBJ2-5	.	CSAVDRAGRETQYF	TGCAGTGCTGTCGACAGGGCTGGGAGGGAGACCCAGTACTTC
TRBV14	many	TRBJ1-1	.	CASKEGPEAFF	TGTGCCAGCAAGGAAGGGCCCGAAGCTTTCTTT
TRBV4-1	many	TRBJ1-2	.	CASSPFGQLRAYGYTF	TGCGCCAGCAGCCCATTTGGTCAGCTGAGAGCTTATGGCTACACCTTC
TRBV7-3	many	TRBJ2-2	TRBD2	CASSLVTSGTGGELFF	TGTGCCAGCAGCTTAGTGACTAGCGGGACCGGCGGGGAGCTGTTTTTT
TRBV2	many	TRBJ2-7	.	CASSEARWEQYF	TGTGCCAGCAGTGAAGCGAGATGGGAGCAGTACTTC
TRBV6-5	many	TRBJ2-2	.	CASTPFWGTGELFF	TGTGCCAGCACCCCATTTTGGGGCACCGGGGAGCTGTTTTTT
TRBV7-2	.	TRBJ2-7	.	CASSTTGEGGYEQYF	TGTGCCAGCAGCACGACAGGGGAGGGTGGCTACGAGCAGTACTTC
TRBV20-1	.	TRBJ1-2	.	CSARDPLNYGYTF	TGCAGTGCTAGAGACCCGCTTAACTATGGCTACACCTTC
TRBV5-1	few	TRBJ2-3	TRBD2	CASQSGGTTDTQYF	TGCGCCAGTCAATCGGGGGGGACCACAGATACGCAGTATTTT
TRBV20-1	few	TRBJ1-4	TRBD1	CSAWDRGGGKVF	TGCAGTGCGTGGGACAGGGGCGGAGGAAAGGTTTTT
TRBV13	many	TRBJ1-1	TRBD1	CASTFWGSGQAVEAFF	TGTGCCAGCACCTTTTGGGGTAGTGGACAGGCGGTTGAAGCTTTCTTT
TRBV5-6	.	TRBJ2-7	.	CASSSPLTDTRRLERYF	TGTGCCAGCAGTTCCCCCCTGACGGACACCAGACGTCTCGAGCGGTACTTC
TRBV12-3/TRBV12-4	many	TRBJ2-2	TRBD1	CASSFTGGAHTGELFF	TGTGCCAGCAGTTTCACAGGGGGCGCGCACACCGGGGAGCTGTTTTTT
TRBV10-3	.	TRBJ1-2	.	CAVQQPGVYGYTF	TGTGCCGTACAACAGCCGGGAGTCTATGGCTACACCTTC
TRBV5-1	many	TRBJ2-7	.	CASSLVNRAYEQYF	TGCGCCAGCAGCTTGGTAAACAGGGCCTACGAGCAGTACTTC
TRBV4-2	many	TRBJ2-7	.	CASSQGRLRGLSSYEQYF	TGTGCCAGCAGCCAAGGTAGATTGAGGGGTTTAAGCTCCTACGAGCAGTACTTC
TRBV2	.	TRBJ1-4	TRBD1	CASGQGAEKLFF	TGTGCCAGCGGACAGGGAGCGGAAAAACTGTTTTTT
TRBV15	.	TRBJ1-1	.	CATSRTRFMNAEAFF	TGTGCCACCAGCAGGACAAGGTTCATGAACGCTGAGGCTTTCTTT
TRBV7-8	once	TRBJ1-2	.	CASSTKTVNYGYTF	TGTGCCAGCAGCACCAAGACAGTAAACTATGGCTACACCTTC
TRBV5-1	many	TRBJ1-2	.	CASSSRTAPSLTF	TGCGCCAGCAGCTCCCGGACAGCTCCCAGCTTAACCTTC
TRBV7-2	medium-sized	TRBJ1-1	.	CASSSWLAGMNTEAFF	TGTGCCAGCAGCTCCTGGTTGGCAGGCATGAACACTGAAGCTTTCTTT
TRBV20-1	many	TRBJ1-2	.	CSATRDPTNYGYTF	TGCAGTGCGACCCGGGACCCCACCAACTATGGCTACACCTTC